The clone carrying this TCR beta chain was picked up many times. Its antigen is as yet unknown. These data originate in a study of type 1 regulatory T cells. Study as a whole: T-allo10 is an in vitro-generated, Tr1-enriched CD4 T cell product specific for alloantigen.

One entry per CDR3 protein results from TCRdb running MiXCR on the reads. The sample includes just over 14,000 distinct CDR3 sequences, approximately 13% seen only once; the top ten take 15%. This CDR3 comprises 15 residues. The V end was cut by 4 bases, the J end by 7 bases, with 17 bases between. Germline lookup yields CDR1 MNHEY and CDR2 SVGEGT. Sequenced: cultured T cells, either the whole culture or a sorted T cell fraction (not recorded which). The origin of this receptor is a human donor in good health. This rearrangement joins TRBV6-2 or TRBV6-3 to TRBJ2-1; no definite D call. The CDR3 spells CASSFSFKSGNEQFF. The CDR3 DNA is TGTGCCAGCAGTTTCTCCTTTAAGAGTGGTAATGAGCAGTTCTTC.